The 21 T cell receptor beta chains given below trace back to one sample, sequenced in a study of blood T cell repertoires in COVID-19. Assay used: immunoSEQ multiplex PCR; TCRdb lists only in-frame clones, some missing. This table has about 240,000 clones, around nine tenths appearing once. Sequencing was done on a sample of peripheral blood. The receptor source for this set is a woman in her seventies with active or convalescent COVID-19.

The chain joins TRBV12-3 or TRBV12-4 to TRBJ2-7; D is perhaps TRBD2 (6 bases). V was shortened by 5 bases and J by 9 bases, with 17 bases between the two germline ends. This CDR3 comprises 13 residues. CDR3 loop: CASSPAGRRAQYF. For the CDR3, the DNA is TGTGCCAGCAGTCCCGCTGGACGGAGGGCGCAGTACTTC.

The sample holds one count of this clone. Other DNA sequences in the sample encode the same CDR3. This sequence joins TRBV5-1 and TRBJ2-2; TRBD2 might be the D (6 bases). CDR3 length: 15 residues. Germline CDR1 reads SGHRS; CDR2 reads YFSETQ. The ends were cut back, 4 bases at V and 3 bases at J, with 13 bases in the middle. CDR3 region: CASSPRGGDTGELFF. The CDR3 DNA reads as TGCGCCAGCAGCCCACGGGGCGGGGACACCGGGGAGCTGTTTTTT.

This clone was found a few times. The chain uses TRBV5-1 and TRBJ2-1, with TRBD2 as a possible D gene (6 bases). The V gene lost 0 bases and the J gene lost 6 bases, with 13 bases spanning the gap. The germline gives CDR1 SGHRS, CDR2 YFSETQ. This CDR3 spans 15 amino acids. The CDR3 loop reads CASSLVTSSGNEQFF. The CDR3 bases are TGCGCCAGCAGCTTGGTCACTAGCTCAGGCAATGAGCAGTTCTTC.

There are a few counts of this clone. One end of the junction fails to match germline, which may point to a read error. This chain joins TRBV7-3 and TRBJ1-5; 8 bases fit TRBD1. CDR1 and CDR2 from the germline V gene are SGHTA and FQGTGA. The CDR3 has 14 residues. CDR3: CASSLAGGNQPQHF. For the CDR3, the DNA is TGTGCCAGCAGCCTGGCAGGGGGCAACCAGCCCCAGCATTTT.

J is TRBJ1-2 and V is TRBV4-3; 8 bases are shared with TRBD1. The CDR3 runs to 15 residues. The ends lost 0 bases at V and 4 bases at J; junction bases unmatched: 4. The V gene's germline CDR1 is LGHNA and CDR2 YSLEER. The CDR3 DNA follows: TGCGCCAGCAGCCAAGATCACAGGGGGGGCTATGGCTACACCTTC. It specifies CASSQDHRGGYGYTF.

The chain has TRBV10-3 and TRBJ2-7; TRBD2 agrees at 9 bases. Germline values: CDR1 ENHRY, CDR2 SYGVKD. The CDR3 runs 13 residues. Trimming cost V 10 bases and J 5 bases; bases outside gene matches: 9. The CDR3 DNA sequence: TGTGCCACCGGCCCGGGACTAGCAAACGAGCAGTACTTC. It encodes CATGPGLANEQYF.

This rearrangement joins TRBV3-1 (or the pseudogene TRBV3-2) to TRBJ1-2, with 7 nucleotides matching TRBD1. The CDR3 runs to 15 residues. Losses at the gene ends were 1 base for V and 4 bases for J; bases not matched to a gene: 6. Germline CDR1 LGHDT, CDR2 YNNKEL (reference sequence). CDR3 sequence reads: CASSQVGTVLYGYTF. CDR3 in DNA: TGTGCCAGCAGCCAAGTAGGGACAGTACTCTATGGCTACACCTTC.

This clone was recorded only once. The chain carries TRBV27 and TRBJ2-3; possible D gene TRBD2, 6 bases. Trimming removed 6 bases at V and 0 bases at J, with 19 bases between. Germline CDR1 reads MNHEY; CDR2 reads SMNVEV (reference sequence). CDR3 length equals 17 residues. The DNA for the CDR3 is TGTGCCAGCAGGGAGGGGCGACAGACCCTTAGCACAGATACGCAGTATTTT. The encoded protein is CASREGRQTLSTDTQYF.

The chain recombines TRBV15 with TRBJ1-2, with D possibly TRBD1 on 6 matching bases. Trimming took off 1 base at V and 4 bases at J, with 16 bases between the two ends. This CDR3 comprises 16 residues. Germline loops: CDR1 LNHNV, CDR2 YYDKDF (reference sequence). The DNA for the CDR3 is TGTGCCACCAGCAGAGTGGGGATGGGGGCGTTCTATGGCTACACCTTC. This encodes CATSRVGMGAFYGYTF. The full variable domain, with the rest looked up from reference TRBV15 and TRBJ1-2, is DAMVIQNPRYQVTQFGKPVTLSCSQTLNHNVMYWYQQKSSQAPKLLFHYYDKDFNNEADTPDNFQSRRPNTSFCFLDIRSPGLGDTAMYLCATSRVGMGAFYGYTFGSGTRLTVV.

The chain combines TRBV5-1 with TRBJ2-1, with D hard to call. This CDR3 is built from 13 residues. V was trimmed by 7 bases and J by 0 bases, leaving 8 bases between them. Per the germline V gene, CDR1 is SGHRS and CDR2 is YFSETQ. The CDR3 region is CASRVDSYNEQFF. CDR3 DNA: TGCGCCAGCCGGGTAGACTCCTACAATGAGCAGTTCTTC. Full variable domain (outside the CDR3, taken from reference TRBV5-1 and TRBJ2-1): KAGVTQTPRYLIKTRGQQVTLSCSPISGHRSVSWYQQTPGQGLQFLFEYFSETQRNKGNFPGRFSGRQFSNSRSEMNVSTLELGDSALYLCASRVDSYNEQFFGPGTRLTVL.

The rearrangement links TRBV15 to TRBJ1-5, with D possibly matching TRBD1 (6 bases). The CDR3 loop spans 14 amino acids. CDR1 and CDR2 (germline): LNHNV, YYDKDF (reference sequence). Deletions cut 0 bases from V and 7 bases from J, with 10 bases between. CDR3 nucleotides: TGTGCCACCAGCAGAGATCGGACAGTCCAGCCCCAGCATTTT. This translates into CATSRDRTVQPQHF.

The chain links TRBV5-1 to TRBJ2-5; maybe TRBD1 (6 bases). Germline V lookup: CDR1 SGHRS, CDR2 YFSETQ. This CDR3 is built from 15 residues. The germline V and J ends were trimmed by 2 bases and 1 base, with 12 bases remaining between them. The CDR3 region has the DNA TGCGCCAGCAGCTTACGACAGGCCTCCCAAGAGACCCAGTACTTC. Protein: CASSLRQASQETQYF.

The gene calls are TRBV6-5 and TRBJ1-5; no clear D. From germline, CDR1 is MNHEY and CDR2 SVGAGI. The germline V and J ends were trimmed by 11 bases and 0 bases, with 11 bases remaining between them. The CDR3 has 13 residues. The CDR3 DNA sequence: TGTGCCTCCGCGGGGAATAGCAATCAGCCCCAGCATTTT. The encoded protein is CASAGNSNQPQHF.

The genes are TRBV28 and TRBJ1-2, with unresolved D. This CDR3 spans 11 amino acids. Germline CDR1 MDHEN, CDR2 SYDVKM. V lost 3 bases to trimming and J lost 8 bases, with 7 bases between them. CDR3 sequence: CASSFLEGYTF. CDR3 DNA sequence: TGTGCCAGCAGTTTCCTTGAGGGCTACACCTTC.

The CDR3 nucleotides read TGTGCCAGCAGTTTATCCGGGGGGGAATGGGAGACCCAGTACTTC. It yields the protein CASSLSGGEWETQYF. V gene TRBV27 combines with J gene TRBJ2-5; 8 bases fit TRBD2. The germline V gene encodes CDR1 MNHEY and CDR2 SMNVEV (reference sequence). The CDR3 has 15 amino acids. V lost 0 bases, J lost 5 bases, and 5 bases stayed unmatched.

CDR3 residues: CASSLAGGAYEQYF. The CDR3 DNA is TGCGCCAGCAGCTTGGCAGGGGGCGCTTACGAGCAGTACTTC. The J gene is TRBJ2-7, the V gene TRBV5-1, with 8 bases lining up with TRBD1. The CDR3 is made up of 14 amino acids. Unmatched junction bases numbered 3, after V lost 0 bases and J lost 4 bases. The germline CDR1 and CDR2 sequences are SGHRS and YFSETQ. The full variable domain, in which reference TRBV5-1 and TRBJ2-7 provide the parts outside the CDR3, is KAGVTQTPRYLIKTRGQQVTLSCSPISGHRSVSWYQQTPGQGLQFLFEYFSETQRNKGNFPGRFSGRQFSNSRSEMNVSTLELGDSALYLCASSLAGGAYEQYFGPGTRLTVT.

With regard to this clone: One junction end does not reproduce the germline sequence, and a read error may be involved. V usage is TRBV6-1 and J usage is TRBJ2-7, with D maybe TRBD2 (5 bases). Germline lookup yields CDR1 MNHNS and CDR2 SASEGT. This CDR3 has 14 residues. The CDR3 is CASSEGDWLQREHF. As DNA, the CDR3 is TGTGCCAGCAGTGAAGGAGATTGGTTACAGAGGGAACACTTC.

This clone has just one count. The chain has TRBV6-5 and TRBJ1-1, with 7 bases aligning to TRBD1. The germline V gene encodes CDR1 MNHEY and CDR2 SVGAGI. The CDR3 length is 15 residues. The V and J ends lost 2 bases and 5 bases, in that order; junction bases with no gene match: 8. As DNA, the CDR3 is TGTGCCAGCAGTTACGGCGACAGGGTCCGAACTGAAGCTTTCTTT. This encodes CASSYGDRVRTEAFF.

This clone was detected a few times. The CDR3 protein is CASSDGTRGEKLFF. CDR3 nucleotides: TGCGCCAGCAGCGACGGGACAAGGGGTGAAAAACTGTTTTTT. The chain is built from TRBV5-1 and TRBJ1-4; tentative D call: TRBD1 (6 bases). The CDR3 has 14 residues. The V gene's germline CDR1 is SGHRS and CDR2 YFSETQ. The ends were cut back, 4 bases at V and 7 bases at J, with 14 bases in the middle.

The chain uses TRBV6-6 and TRBJ1-1; D unresolved. The CDR3 is made up of 15 amino acids. Trimming removed 2 bases at V and 2 bases at J, with 12 bases between. The germline V gene encodes CDR1 MNHNY and CDR2 SVGAGI (reference sequence). The CDR3 DNA is TGTGCCAGCAGTTACCCCCTTTTTACTAACACTGAAGCTTTCTTT. This gives the protein CASSYPLFTNTEAFF.

The chain carries TRBV4-2 and TRBJ2-6; tentative D call: TRBD1 (6 bases). Germline CDR1 is LGHNA and CDR2 is YNFKEQ. The CDR3 is made up of 18 amino acids. Trimming shortened V by 2 bases and J by 3 bases, and 17 bases separated the two germline ends. The chain's CDR3 is CASSQPGTPRGGANVLTF. CDR3 nucleotide sequence: TGTGCCAGCAGCCAACCCGGGACACCTCGGGGTGGGGCCAACGTCCTGACTTTC.